What follows are 3 T cell receptor beta chains derived from one specimen sequenced in a study of blood T cell repertoires in COVID-19. Clones were sequenced by immunoSEQ multiplex PCR, and TCRdb holds only the in-frame ones, with some missing. The sample includes more than 200,000 clones, roughly 86% of them seen just once. The sequenced material came from peripheral blood. The receptors were sampled from a woman aged 45-59 years with COVID-19, enrolled during active disease.

The CDR3 DNA follows: TGTGCCAGCAGCCAAGCAGGGTCCAGCACCATATATTTT. It encodes CASSQAGSSTIYF. V is TRBV14 and J is TRBJ1-3; tentative D call: TRBD1 (5 bases). This CDR3 is 13 amino acids long. V dropped 1 base and J dropped 9 bases, with 10 bases sitting between them. The germline gives CDR1 SGHDN, CDR2 FVKESK.

The chain is built from TRBV5-1 and TRBJ1-2; D is possibly TRBD1 (6 bases). V was cut by 0 bases and J by 6 bases, with 15 bases left in between. The CDR3 sequence is 15 residues long. Germline V lookup: CDR1 SGHRS, CDR2 YFSETQ. CDR3 nucleotides: TGCGCCAGCAGCTTGGATCGGGGGGCGGTTAATGGCTACACCTTC. Translation gives CASSLDRGAVNGYTF.

The J gene is TRBJ2-7, the V gene TRBV28; 7 bases line up with TRBD1. The CDR3 is made up of 12 amino acids. CDR1 is MDHEN and CDR2 is SYDVKM in the germline V gene. Losses at the gene ends were 5 bases for V and 3 bases for J; bases not matched to a gene: 1. CDR3 sequence (DNA): TGTGCCAGCAGTACAGGGGACTACGAGCAGTACTTC. Its translation is CASSTGDYEQYF.